The 24 T cell receptor beta chains listed next were all sequenced from one sample in a study of cytomegalovirus exposure and HLA in healthy donors. PCR involved 60 Vbeta and 13 Jbeta primers. Method: immunoSEQ multiplex PCR; TCRdb's copy keeps in-frame clones and lacks some. The sample shows about 130,000 clones, roughly four fifths of them seen only once. The sequenced sample consisted of PBMCs. These receptors came from a male donor in good health and CMV-seropositive.

The gene calls are TRBV28 and TRBJ1-1, with 8 positions matching TRBD1. With V trimmed by 3 bases and J by 9 bases, 3 bases remained unmatched. The length of the CDR3 is 12 residues. Germline V lookup: CDR1 MDHEN, CDR2 SYDVKM. The CDR3 DNA reads TGTGCCAGCAGTTTGAGGACAGGGCAAGCTTTCTTT. This translates into CASSLRTGQAFF.

This clone was detected only a few times. CDR3 in DNA: TGTGCCAGCAGTGACACCCACCCGTGGCTAGCGGGAGCGTACGAGCAGTACTTC. Translated: CASSDTHPWLAGAYEQYF. This chain joins TRBV6-4 and TRBJ2-7, with TRBD2 identical over 10 bases. V dropped 2 bases and J dropped 4; count of bases not matched to a gene: 14. Germline CDR1 MRHNA, CDR2 SNTAGT. The CDR3 runs 18 residues.

The rearrangement uses TRBV4-3 and TRBJ2-7; 7 bases line up with TRBD2. V was clipped by 3 bases and J by 5 bases; unmatched bases: 22. The CDR3 extends over 19 amino acids. Germline CDR1 is LGHNA and CDR2 is YSLEER. This CDR3 reads CASSQGGGAGRGLPNEQYF. The CDR3 DNA reads as TGCGCCAGCAGCCAGGGAGGAGGGGCCGGACGGGGACTACCAAACGAGCAGTACTTC.

In nucleotides, the CDR3 is TGCGCCAGCAGTTTTGGTGGACACAACAACTATGGCTACACCTTC. This gives the protein CASSFGGHNNYGYTF. V gene TRBV5-1 combines with J gene TRBJ1-2, with a possible D match to TRBD1 (5 bases). Trimming took off 5 bases at V and 2 bases at J, with 16 bases between the two ends. CDR1 is SGHRS and CDR2 is YFSETQ in the germline V gene. The CDR3 covers 15 residues.

The chain has TRBV21-1 and TRBJ2-3; the listed D gene, TRBD1, was not tested against the DNA. TRBV21-1 is flagged as a pseudogene. CDR3 length: 15 amino acids. CDR3 coding DNA: TGTGCCAGCATCACCGGGACAGGGCGCACAGATACGCAGTATTTT. This sequence encodes CASITGTGRTDTQYF.

This chain links TRBV28 with TRBJ2-2; D gene unclear. Deletions cut 4 bases from V and 5 bases from J, with 8 bases between. The germline CDR1 and CDR2 sequences are MDHEN and SYDVKM. CDR3 length: 13 amino acids. The CDR3 coding sequence is TGTGCCAGCAGTTGGAGAAGGACCGGGGAGCTGTTTTTT. Its protein product is CASSWRRTGELFF.

This chain links TRBV9 with TRBJ1-1, with D tentatively TRBD1 (6 bases). Looked up from germline, CDR1 is SGDLS and CDR2 is YYNGEE. The CDR3 sequence is 14 residues long. V lost 0 bases, J lost 4 bases, and 10 bases lay in between. The CDR3, as DNA: TGTGCCAGCAGCGTAGCTGGGGGCGTCACTGAAGCTTTCTTT. It translates to CASSVAGGVTEAFF.

Only a few counts were recorded for this clone. This sequence joins TRBV29-1 and TRBJ1-1, with TRBD1 as a possible D gene (6 bases). This CDR3 is 11 amino acids long. Germline V CDR1 and CDR2: SQVTM, ANQGSEA. Trimming took 4 bases from V and 8 from J, leaving 11 bases between them. CDR3 DNA sequence: TGCAGCGTTGTAACGGGGGGCGAAGCTTTCTTT. It codes for CSVVTGGEAFF.

CDR3 in amino acids: CASSFFMGEEGYTF. The CDR3 DNA is TGTGCCAGCAGCTTTTTTATGGGAGAGGAGGGCTACACCTTC. The V gene is TRBV13, the J gene TRBJ1-2; D uncertain. The germline gives CDR1 PRHDT, CDR2 FYEKMQ (reference sequence). The V and J ends lost 3 bases and 8 bases respectively, with 16 bases between them. This CDR3 contains 14 residues. Complete variable domain (other parts from reference TRBV13 and TRBJ1-2): AAGVIQSPRHLIKEKRETATLKCYPIPRHDTVYWYQQGPGQDPQFLISFYEKMQSDKGSIPDRFSAQQFSDYHSELNMSSLELGDSALYFCASSFFMGEEGYTFGSGTRLTVV.

The chain is built from TRBV27 and TRBJ2-7, with 12 bases lining up with TRBD1. The CDR3 length is 16 residues. V lost 0 bases to trimming and J lost 4 bases; unmatched junction nucleotides: 4. CDR1 MNHEY and CDR2 SMNVEV come from the germline V gene (reference sequence). The CDR3 DNA reads as TGTGCCAGCAGTTTATCGGGGACAGGGGGCCTTTACGAGCAGTACTTC. It codes for CASSLSGTGGLYEQYF.

J is TRBJ2-1 and V is TRBV28; 11 bases map to TRBD2. This CDR3 has 16 residues. V shed 7 bases and J 9 bases; nucleotides not matched to a gene: 14. Germline CDR1 reads MDHEN; CDR2 reads SYDVKM. The DNA of the CDR3 is TGTGCCAGCACCCGAACGACTAGCGGGGACACACTTGAGCAGTTCTTC. Translation: CASTRTTSGDTLEQFF.

This clone was seen once. V gene TRBV5-8 combines with J gene TRBJ1-2; no reliable D call. V was shortened by 3 bases and J by 4 bases, with 13 bases between the two germline ends. Germline V gene data show CDR1 as SGHTS and CDR2 as YDEGEE. This CDR3 comprises 14 residues. This CDR3 reads CASSSSGRTYGYTF. CDR3 in DNA: TGTGCCAGCAGCTCGTCCGGGAGAACCTATGGCTACACCTTC.

This clone was seen a single time. This chain links TRBV15 with TRBJ1-2; D unclear. Germline CDR1 and CDR2: LNHNV and YYDKDF (reference sequence). This CDR3 contains 15 residues. Trimming cost V 0 bases and J 1 base, with 9 bases left between them. The CDR3 sequence: CATSRDLAINYGYTF. The CDR3 nucleotides are TGTGCCACCAGCAGAGATCTAGCTATTAACTATGGCTACACCTTC.

This rearrangement joins TRBV7-9 to TRBJ2-3; TRBD2 aligns across 8 bases. V dropped 3 bases and J dropped 3; count of bases not matched to a gene: 8. The CDR3 totals 16 residues. Germline assignment: CDR1 SEHNR and CDR2 FQNEAQ (reference sequence). The CDR3 is CASSFSGSFETDTQYF. The CDR3, as DNA: TGTGCCAGCAGCTTCAGCGGGAGCTTCGAAACAGATACGCAGTATTTT.

The chain uses TRBV27 and TRBJ2-7; 8 bases agree with TRBD2. The germline V gene has CDR1 MNHEY and CDR2 SMNVEV (reference sequence). The trim removed 4 bases at V and 3 bases at J, leaving 2 bases unmatched. The CDR3 has 13 amino acids. In nucleotides, the CDR3 is TGTGCCAGCAGTTACCTAGCGGGCTACGAGCAGTACTTC. Translating gives CASSYLAGYEQYF.

The chain links TRBV5-1 to TRBJ2-1; the D gene is possibly TRBD1 (5 bases). From germline, CDR1 is SGHRS and CDR2 YFSETQ. This CDR3 spans 12 amino acids. Trimming left V 0 bases short and J 11 bases short, with 9 bases between. For the CDR3, the DNA is TGCGCCAGCAGCTTGGGTGACAGCCAGCAGTTCTTC. This encodes CASSLGDSQQFF. The full variable domain, with the rest looked up from reference TRBV5-1 and TRBJ2-1, is KAGVTQTPRYLIKTRGQQVTLSCSPISGHRSVSWYQQTPGQGLQFLFEYFSETQRNKGNFPGRFSGRQFSNSRSEMNVSTLELGDSALYLCASSLGDSQQFFGPGTRLTVL.

A single count supports this clone. V usage is TRBV19 and J usage is TRBJ2-6, with 16 nucleotides matching TRBD2. Germline loops: CDR1 LNHDA, CDR2 SQIVND (reference sequence). With 7 bases clipped from V and 2 bases from J, the junction kept 11 bases outside the gene matches. This CDR3 region has 20 residues. Here the CDR3 reads CASTPGLAGGWGTGANVLTF. The CDR3 nucleotides are TGTGCCAGTACTCCGGGACTAGCGGGAGGGTGGGGCACTGGGGCCAACGTCCTGACTTTC.

The J gene is TRBJ2-5, the V gene TRBV27; D possibly corresponds to TRBD1 (6 bases). The J call may not be correct, given that the DNA end is closer to TRBJ2-7. This CDR3 comprises 17 residues. Germline V gene lookup returns CDR1 MNHEY and CDR2 SMNVEV (reference sequence). Written as DNA, the CDR3 is TGTGCCAGCAGTTTACGGTGGAACAGGGAACTCTCCTACGAGCAGTACTTC. Encoded protein: CASSLRWNRELSYEQYF.

The V and J genes are TRBV27 and TRBJ2-1; D unclear. The CDR3 loop spans 13 amino acids. The ends were cut back, 3 bases at V and 4 bases at J, with 7 bases in the middle. Germline V gene data show CDR1 as MNHEY and CDR2 as SMNVEV (reference sequence). Here the CDR3 reads CASSFTGYNEQFF. Written as DNA, the CDR3 is TGTGCCAGCAGTTTTACGGGTTACAATGAGCAGTTCTTC.

The chain carries TRBV11-3 and TRBJ2-7, with D unclear. The length of the CDR3 is 15 residues. V lost 1 base, J lost 3 bases, and 13 bases lay in between. Germline CDR1 is SGHNT and CDR2 is YENEEA. As DNA, the CDR3 is TGTGCCAGCAGCTTAGGACAAGCCGCCAACTACGAGCAGTACTTC. Residues: CASSLGQAANYEQYF.

The chain combines TRBV27 with TRBJ2-2; D remains ambiguous. The CDR3 loop spans 14 amino acids. The ends were cut back, 6 bases at V and 0 bases at J, with 8 bases in the middle. CDR1 is MNHEY and CDR2 is SMNVEV in the germline V gene (reference sequence). The CDR3 sequence: CASRRDTNTGELFF. The CDR3 coding sequence is TGTGCCAGCAGGCGTGACACGAACACCGGGGAGCTGTTTTTT.

J is TRBJ2-7 and V is TRBV6-5, with 7 bases matching TRBD1. CDR1 and CDR2 from the germline V gene are MNHEY and SVGAGI. V shed 5 bases, J shed 4 bases, and the junction held 8 bases outside the gene matches. The CDR3 sequence is 14 residues long. CDR3 amino acids: CASSLQQGRYEQYF. The CDR3 bases are TGTGCCAGCAGTCTACAACAGGGGCGGTACGAGCAGTACTTC.

The chain is built from TRBV5-1 and TRBJ2-1; the match to TRBD2 covers 8 bases. In germline, CDR1 is SGHRS, CDR2 YFSETQ. V lost 0 bases to trimming and J lost 0 bases; unmatched junction nucleotides: 5. There are 17 residues in the CDR3. CDR3 residues: CASSLGWAGGSYNEQFF. CDR3 DNA: TGCGCCAGCAGCTTGGGATGGGCGGGAGGCTCCTACAATGAGCAGTTCTTC.

The rearrangement joins TRBV5-6 to TRBJ1-1; D is uncertain. The CDR3 spans 12 residues. CDR1 and CDR2 (germline): SGHDT, YYEEEE. With 3 bases removed from V and 0 bases from J, the gap between germline ends came to 3 bases. In DNA form, the CDR3 reads TGTGCCAGCAGCTCCATGAACACTGAAGCTTTCTTT. Encoded protein: CASSSMNTEAFF.